This T cell receptor beta chain was obtained from a study of metastatic and nonmetastatic thyroid tumors. At the level of the study: The authors compared repertoires across blood and tumor or nodule tissue from malignant and benign thyroid patients. Study results and caveats: In both blood and tumor samples, TCR beta diversity was reported significantly higher for malignant than benign nodules.

Each patient went into thyroid surgery without having received any treatment. Worth noting for this clone: Its specificity is not known. Given a much more abundant clone one base away, this may be a read error.

Original processing methods: Variation in CDR3 across clinicopathological groups served as the basis for constructing a distant-metastasis classifier in papillary thyroid cancer. TCRdb called clones again from the PCR reads with MiXCR. The V and J calls follow TCRdb's processing rather than the paper's. The repertoire includes approximately 42,000 clones, 20% to 25% of them detected once, and about 15% sits in the top ten. The CDR3 runs to 15 residues. From germline, CDR1 is SEHNR and CDR2 FQNEAQ (reference sequence). The receptor was isolated from a female donor with papillary thyroid cancer or a benign thyroid nodule (not recorded which). Some clones in this sample may be carry-over from other donors' samples. The sequenced material came from tumor tissue. V gene TRBV7-9 combines with J gene TRBJ1-5; possibly TRBD1 for D (6 bases). CDR3 coding DNA: TGTGCCAGCAGCTTAGCGCAGGGGCCCAATCAGCCCCACCATTTT. Translated, it gives CASSLAQGPNQPHHF. The full variable domain, rest sourced from reference TRBV7-9 and TRBJ1-5, is DTGVSQNPRHKITKRGQNVTFRCDPISEHNRLYWYRQTLGQGPEFLTYFQNEAQLEKSRLLSDRFSAERPKGSFSTLEIQRTEQGDSAMYLCASSLAQGPNQPHHFGDGTRLSIL.